This T cell receptor (beta chain) was retrieved from a study of T cell repertoires in aging, cancer and after chemotherapy. Study context: Healthy donor repertoires were recorded over several months to years and showed clear clonal overlap. Study-wide results and limits: Untreated cancer patients had significantly lower blood TCR diversity than age-matched healthy donors. No conclusions about immunological memory after chemotherapy can be drawn from the repertoire data. In healthy donors, age-related TCR diversity loss mainly reflected lost richness.

Multiplex touch-down PCR with TRB-A/B primers amplified rearranged V-D-J TRB sequences. TCRdb redid the calling of the multiplex PCR reads with MiXCR, one entry per CDR3 protein. The table shows about 9,400 distinct CDR3 sequences, with roughly two fifths occurring only once. V lost 5 bases and J lost 0, with 11 bases in between. Germline assignment: CDR1 SGHVS and CDR2 FNYEAQ. This CDR3 spans 15 amino acids. Peripheral blood genomic DNA, not sorted cells or RNA, was the template. Note on this clonotype: Its antigen is unidentified.

The source of this sequence is a human donor in good health. Sequencing was performed on blood. This chain connects TRBV7-6 to TRBJ2-1, with unresolved D. CDR3 residues: CASSPSDHSYNEQFF. The CDR3 DNA is TGTGCCAGCAGCCCCTCGGATCACTCCTACAATGAGCAGTTCTTC.